The clone carrying this TCR beta chain was picked up a small number of times. Antigen specificity is unknown. The CDR3 consists of 16 residues. CDR1 is SGHAT and CDR2 is FQNNGV in the germline V gene. The V end was cut by 1 base, the J end by 4 bases, with 16 bases between. The data were taken from a study of T cell repertoires in cytomegalovirus infection. The overall study: Both a matching HLA type and CMV infection were indicated by public TCR beta signatures.

The study's findings and limits: Summed public TCR beta family frequency identified CMV carriers bearing the relevant HLA.

Using its own MiXCR run on the reads, TCRdb lists one record per CDR3 protein. The table lists about 830,000 distinct CDR3 sequences, about 33% of them singletons, with around 12% in the top ten. This specimen consisted of cultured CD8+ T cells from PBMCs, obtained from culture after CMV antigen stimulation. V and J are TRBV11-2 and TRBJ2-5; weak D call: TRBD2 (6 bases). This sequence originates from a human donor in good health (CMV status not recorded). Some clones in this sample may be carry-over from other donors' samples. The CDR3 region is CASSLGRAPDLETQYF. In DNA, the CDR3 is TGTGCCAGCAGCTTAGGGAGGGCCCCGGATTTAGAGACCCAGTACTTC.